This TCR beta chain was documented in a study of blood T cell repertoires in COVID-19. Patients at the Seattle site were enrolled during active infection and followed longitudinally. Sequenced by immunoSEQ multiplex PCR; TCRdb stores in-frame clones only, minus some. The sample shows approximately 180,000 clones, roughly 84% of them seen only once. The source material was peripheral blood. The TCR comes from a person aged 70 to 80 with COVID-19, enrolled during active disease.

The CDR3 region is CASSSRVDNSPLHF. CDR3 coding DNA: TGTGCCAGTAGTTCCCGGGTAGATAATTCACCCCTCCACTTT. The chain links TRBV19 to TRBJ1-6; D uncertain. With 5 bases removed from V and 5 bases from J, the gap between germline ends came to 10 bases. Germline V gene lookup returns CDR1 LNHDA and CDR2 SQIVND (reference sequence). The CDR3 runs 14 residues.